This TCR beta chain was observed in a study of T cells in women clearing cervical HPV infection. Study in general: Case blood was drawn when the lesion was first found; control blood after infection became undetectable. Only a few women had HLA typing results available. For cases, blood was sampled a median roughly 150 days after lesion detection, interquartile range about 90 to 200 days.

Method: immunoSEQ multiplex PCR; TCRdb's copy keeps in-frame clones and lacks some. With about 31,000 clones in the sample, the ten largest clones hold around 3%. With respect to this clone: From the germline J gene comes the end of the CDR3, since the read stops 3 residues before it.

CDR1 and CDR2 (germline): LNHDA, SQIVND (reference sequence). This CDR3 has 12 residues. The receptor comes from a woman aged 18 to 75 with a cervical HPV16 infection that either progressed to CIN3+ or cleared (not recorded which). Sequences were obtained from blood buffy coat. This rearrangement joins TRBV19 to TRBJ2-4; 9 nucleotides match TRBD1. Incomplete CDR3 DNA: TGTGCCAGTAGAAGACAGGGGGACGGT. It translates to CASRRQGDG. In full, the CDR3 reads CASRRQGDGQYF.